The clone carrying this TCR beta chain was picked up many times. J gave up 5 bases and V 4 bases, and 16 bases lay outside the gene matches. This CDR3 is 17 amino acids long. The germline CDR1 and CDR2 sequences are SGHDT and YYEEEE. This entry comes from a study of early T cells in non-severe SARS-CoV-2 infection. In TCRdb, the 5' RACE reads were re-called with MiXCR into one record per CDR3 protein. This repertoire shows over 55,000 distinct CDR3 sequences, around 12% found once; its top ten account for about 1.3%. Sequencing was performed on whole blood. This TCR came from an adult who was a healthcare worker with PCR-confirmed SARS-CoV-2 infection or an uninfected control (not recorded which). The rearrangement uses TRBV5-6 and TRBJ2-5, with 8 positions matching TRBD1. CDR3 sequence (DNA): TGTGCCAGCAGCCCTCCTTTCAGGGGGCCAACCCAGGAGACCCAGTACTTC. Translation gives CASSPPFRGPTQETQYF.